This is a list of T cell receptor beta chains from one sample in a study of graft-versus-host responses after intestinal transplantation. Generated by immunoSEQ multiplex PCR, the TCRdb table keeps only in-frame clones and is missing some. The table shows 50,000 to 60,000 clones, with about nine tenths occurring only once. No antigen has been assigned to these receptors. Sequences were derived from unstimulated CD4+ T cells sorted from spleen or lymph node cells, sampled before transplant. These receptors were taken from a human donor who was the organ donor for an intestinal transplant. Both conserved end residues are part of each CDR3. The D gene is left open where the match is weak. Expanded clones get a size class; other rows say once, few or many, or leave the size out.

clone_size d_call cdr3_length j_call v_call cdr3_nt cdr3_aa
- TRBD1 15 TRBJ1-5 TRBV7-2 TGTGCCAGCAGCCCGGGACAGGGGAGCAATCAGCCCCAGCATTTT CASSPGQGSNQPQHF
- TRBD2 13 TRBJ2-1 TRBV7-2 TGTGCCAGCAGTAAAAGCGGGAGGTATGAGCAGTTCTTC CASSKSGRYEQFF
- TRBD1 17 TRBJ1-5 TRBV15 TGTGCCACCAGCAGAGAGGAGACAGGGTCATGGAATCAGCCCCAGCATTTT CATSREETGSWNQPQHF
- TRBD2 17 TRBJ2-7 TRBV5-5 TGTGCCAGCAGCCCCGGGACTAGCGGGAGGCCGTCCTACGAGCAGTACTTC CASSPGTSGRPSYEQYF
once TRBD1 15 TRBJ2-5 TRBV6-1 TGTGCCAGCAGTGAAGTTGGCAGGGGGCTGGAGACCCAGTACTTC CASSEVGRGLETQYF
- - 16 TRBJ2-5 TRBV4-2 TGTGCCAGCAGCCAAGACGGGGGAGTTGGGCAAGAGACCCAGTACTTC CASSQDGGVGQETQYF
- - 12 TRBJ2-3 TRBV28 TGTGCCAGCAGTTCCGTTACAGATACGCAGTATTTT CASSSVTDTQYF
- - 14 TRBJ2-2 TRBV6-5 TGTGCCAGCAGTTACTCGAACGGTGGCGGGGAGCTGTTTTTT CASSYSNGGGELFF
- - 12 TRBJ1-3 TRBV15 TGTGCCACCAGCAGAGATAGAAACACCATATATTTT CATSRDRNTIYF
- - 16 TRBJ2-7 TRBV28 TGTGCCAGCAGTTTAGGCACTCCCAGGCCCCGGGGAGAGCAGTACTTC CASSLGTPRPRGEQYF
- - 15 TRBJ2-5 TRBV7-2 TGTGCCAGCAGCTTAGCTCCAGGGCAGTCGGAGACCCAGTACTTC CASSLAPGQSETQYF
- TRBD1 15 TRBJ2-2 TRBV10-3 TGTGCCATCAGTGAGTTGACAGGGGGAGCCGGGGAGCTGTTTTTT CAISELTGGAGELFF
once TRBD2 16 TRBJ2-3 TRBV5-8 TGTGCCAGCAGCTTTATTAGCGGGAGGCCCCCAGATACGCAGTATTTT CASSFISGRPPDTQYF
- TRBD2 14 TRBJ2-7 TRBV28 TGTGCCAGCAGGCGACTAGCGGGACGGTACGAGCAGTACTTC CASRRLAGRYEQYF
- - 15 TRBJ1-3 TRBV4-1 TGCGCCAGCAGCCAAGGGCGCGGCTCTGGAAACACCATATATTTT CASSQGRGSGNTIYF
- TRBD1 16 TRBJ1-1 TRBV5-1 TGCGCCAGCAGCCCAGGACAGGCAAGTCTGAACACTGAAGCTTTCTTT CASSPGQASLNTEAFF
- TRBD2 18 TRBJ2-3 TRBV5-5 TGTGCCAGCAGCTTGGCCCCCGGCAGGGAGGGTACTGCGGATACGCAGTATTTT CASSLAPGREGTADTQYF
- - 14 TRBJ1-1 TRBV28 TGTGCCAGCACCAAAACGGGGACGAACACTGAAGCTTTCTTT CASTKTGTNTEAFF
- TRBD1 13 TRBJ1-2 TRBV5-8 TGTGCCAGCAGCTTGGCAGGGGGCTATGGCTACACCTTC CASSLAGGYGYTF
few TRBD2 15 TRBJ2-7 TRBV7-9 TGTGCCAGCAGCTTAGGACTAGCGGGGCACTACGAGCAGTACTTC CASSLGLAGHYEQYF
- TRBD1 15 TRBJ1-2 TRBV28 TGTGCCAGCAGTTTTATTCGGACAGGGCACCATGGCTACACCTTC CASSFIRTGHHGYTF
- TRBD2 16 TRBJ2-1 TRBV6-5 TGTGCCAGCAGTTCCACAAATCGCGGGAGGGGGGGTGAGCAGTTCTTC CASSSTNRGRGGEQFF
- - 13 TRBJ1-2 TRBV5-4 TGTGCCAGCAGCTTGGTCAGGGACAATGGCTACACCTTC CASSLVRDNGYTF
- - 13 TRBJ2-1 TRBV2 TGTGCCAGCAGCCTCCGGCGGGGCAATGAGCAGTTCTTC CASSLRRGNEQFF
- TRBD1 15 TRBJ1-5 TRBV4-1 TGCGCCAGCAGCCAAGACCACAGGGGTGATCAGCCCCAGCATTTT CASSQDHRGDQPQHF
- - 15 TRBJ1-1 TRBV9 TGTGCCAGCAGCGTGGACAGCCAGGAGGACACTGAAGCTTTCTTT CASSVDSQEDTEAFF
- - 18 TRBJ2-1 TRBV14 TGTGCCAGCAGCCAAGAGGGCCGCGGCCAATACTCCTACAATGAGCAGTTCTTC CASSQEGRGQYSYNEQFF
- - 15 TRBJ1-2 TRBV2 TGTGCCAGCAGTCCCCCCACCGGAGTATTCTATGGCTACACCTTC CASSPPTGVFYGYTF
- TRBD1 16 TRBJ2-7 TRBV29-1 TGCAGCGTTCGGGGACTCGGGACAGGGAGGACCTACGAGCAGTACTTC CSVRGLGTGRTYEQYF
- TRBD1 13 TRBJ2-7 TRBV15 TGTGCCACCGGGACAGGGGGCTCCTACGAGCAGTACTTC CATGTGGSYEQYF
- TRBD2 15 TRBJ2-1 TRBV5-5 TGTGCCAGCAGCTTCAGCGGGACCTCCTACAATGAGCAGTTCTTC CASSFSGTSYNEQFF
- TRBD1 15 TRBJ2-1 TRBV18 TGTGCCAGCTCACCAGGGACAGGGGCCTACAATGAGCAGTTCTTC CASSPGTGAYNEQFF
- - 15 TRBJ1-1 TRBV19 TGTGCCAGTAGTATGGGCAGGGAGGGTGGTACTGAAGCTTTCTTT CASSMGREGGTEAFF
- - 17 TRBJ2-4 TRBV5-1 TGCGCCAGCAGCTTGGCGTATAGCGGACTAGCCAAAAACATTCAGTACTTC CASSLAYSGLAKNIQYF
- - 13 TRBJ1-1 TRBV29-1 TGCAGCGTTGGCAGGGGCTGGGACACTGAAGCTTTCTTT CSVGRGWDTEAFF
- TRBD2 17 TRBJ2-2 TRBV9 TGTGCCAGCAGCGGGCCGGGGCTAGCGGGAGTTGTCGGGGAGCTGTTTTTT CASSGPGLAGVVGELFF
- TRBD2 17 TRBJ2-7 TRBV7-6 TGTGCCAGCAGCTTAGCGAAGACTAGCGGGAGGGTCTACGAGCAGTACTTC CASSLAKTSGRVYEQYF
- - 12 TRBJ1-3 TRBV29-1 TGCAGCGCGCGGGGTACTGGAAACACCATATATTTT CSARGTGNTIYF
- TRBD1 15 TRBJ1-2 TRBV27 TGTGCCAGCAGCGACAGGACAGGGACCCCCTATGGCTACACCTTC CASSDRTGTPYGYTF
- - 13 TRBJ1-1 TRBV7-9 TGTGCCAGCAGCTTAGGGGGCAGGACTGAAGCTTTCTTT CASSLGGRTEAFF
- - 15 TRBJ2-1 TRBV18 TGTGCCAGCTCACCGACTAGCAGGGGGTACAATGAGCAGTTCTTC CASSPTSRGYNEQFF
- TRBD1 14 TRBJ2-7 TRBV25-1 TGTGCCAGCTCGGACAGGGGTGTACCCTACGAGCAGTACTTC CASSDRGVPYEQYF
once - 12 TRBJ2-7 TRBV7-2 TGTGCCAGCAGAAACCACGCCTACGAGCAGTACTTC CASRNHAYEQYF
- - 13 TRBJ1-2 TRBV28 TGTGCCAGCAGTCCCCCCTCTGAACTTGGCTACACCTTC CASSPPSELGYTF
- TRBD1 11 TRBJ1-1 TRBV28 TGTGCCAGCAGTTTACAGGGGGCAGCTTTCTTT CASSLQGAAFF
once - 12 TRBJ1-2 TRBV30 TGTGCCTGGAATCGGCCGAACTATGGCTACACCTTC CAWNRPNYGYTF
- TRBD1 15 TRBJ2-7 TRBV6-1 TGTGCCAGCAGTGTCCGGGACAGGGGACCCTACGAGCAGTACTTC CASSVRDRGPYEQYF
- - 15 TRBJ1-2 TRBV21-1 TGTGCCAGCAGCCCGATAGCCGGGACTGCGGATGGCTACACCTTC CASSPIAGTADGYTF
once TRBD2 15 TRBJ2-1 TRBV7-2 TGTGCCAGCAGCTCCGGGACTAGCTCCTACAATGAGCAGTTCTTC CASSSGTSSYNEQFF
- - 14 TRBJ1-4 TRBV4-1 TGCGCCAGCAGCCAAGGGGGCCTTAATGAAAAACTGTTTTTT CASSQGGLNEKLFF
- TRBD1 12 TRBJ2-7 TRBV6-1 TGTGCCAGCAGCGGGACAGGGTACGAGCAGTACTTC CASSGTGYEQYF
- - 13 TRBJ2-5 TRBV4-1 TGCGCCAGCAGCCAATTGGGGAAAGAGACCCAGTACTTC CASSQLGKETQYF
- - 15 TRBJ2-1 TRBV5-1 TGCGCCAGCAGCTTGGTGGGGCCGCGAAGTAATGAGCAGTTCTTC CASSLVGPRSNEQFF
once TRBD1 18 TRBJ2-6 TRBV7-8 TGTGCCAGCAGCGCTCCCGGGACAGAACCATCTGGGGCCAACGTCCTGACTTTC CASSAPGTEPSGANVLTF
- - 18 TRBJ2-6 TRBV22-1 TGTCCTGGGAGGTATCCGAGAAGCGAACAAAGTCGGGCCAACGTCCTGACTTTC CPGRYPRSEQSRANVLTF
- - 11 TRBJ1-4 TRBV20-1 TGCAGTGCTTCCCCTAATGAAAAACTGTTTTTT CSASPNEKLFF
- - 14 TRBJ1-2 TRBV5-6 TGTGCCAGCAGCTTGGATATTGCAGGGCGAGGCTACACCTTC CASSLDIAGRGYTF